The 3 T cell receptor beta chains presented below share a single source sample, sequenced in a study of T cells in localized non-small cell lung cancer. This table comes from immunoSEQ multiplex PCR, and its TCRdb copy is limited to in-frame clones, with some not included. This table has 60,000 to 65,000 clones, roughly 88% appearing once. Source: peripheral blood, taken before any cancer treatment. The origin of the receptors is a woman aged 35-75 years with stage I lung adenocarcinoma.

The chain carries TRBV28 and TRBJ1-3; the D is unclear. The V gene's germline CDR1 is MDHEN and CDR2 SYDVKM. V lost 0 bases and J lost 4, with 16 bases in between. This CDR3 contains 17 residues. The CDR3 bases are TGTGCCAGCAGTTTATGGTTTTACGGGAGGAGGGGAAACACCATATATTTT. Its translation: CASSLWFYGRRGNTIYF.

The genes are TRBV6-1 and TRBJ1-2; possibly TRBD1 for D (6 bases). CDR3 length: 13 residues. V was cut by 2 bases and J by 3 bases, with 7 bases left in between. CDR1 is MNHNS, CDR2 SASEGT, per germline. The CDR3 DNA is TGTGCCAGCAGTGAATCAGGGGACTATGGCTACACCTTC. It translates to CASSESGDYGYTF.

This sequence joins TRBV28 and TRBJ2-5; D is unresolved. This CDR3 has 11 amino acids. CDR1 is MDHEN and CDR2 is SYDVKM in the germline V gene. The ends were cut back, 2 bases at V and 7 bases at J, with 5 bases in the middle. This CDR3 is CASSLRRTQYF. The DNA of the CDR3 is TGTGCCAGCAGTTTAAGAAGGACCCAGTACTTC.